The 25 T cell receptor beta chains listed next were all sequenced from one sample in a study of blood T cell repertoires in COVID-19. This table comes from immunoSEQ multiplex PCR, and its TCRdb copy is limited to in-frame clones, with some not included. Counted here are about 120,000 clones, around 89% occurring once; the ten biggest clones make up about 3%. Input material: peripheral blood. The receptors shown here come from a woman between 50 and 59 years old with acute or convalescent COVID-19.

This chain joins TRBV6-5 and TRBJ2-3, with no clear D. The germline V gene has CDR1 MNHEY and CDR2 SVGAGI. Deletions cut 5 bases from V and 4 bases from J, with 16 bases between. The CDR3 is 15 residues long. CDR3 amino acids: CASSQAPSSPDTQYF. The CDR3 DNA reads as TGTGCCAGCAGTCAGGCCCCCTCCAGCCCAGATACGCAGTATTTT.

V usage is TRBV29-1 and J usage is TRBJ2-3; the D gene is possibly TRBD1 (6 bases). V lost 0 bases and J 2 bases, leaving 12 bases between the germline ends. The germline V gene encodes CDR1 SQVTM and CDR2 ANQGSEA. The CDR3 is made up of 15 amino acids. The CDR3 spells CSVEDQGQITDTQYF. CDR3 DNA sequence: TGCAGCGTTGAAGACCAGGGGCAGATCACAGATACGCAGTATTTT.

The V and J genes are TRBV6-2 or TRBV6-3 and TRBJ1-4; D remains ambiguous. Germline values: CDR1 MNHEY, CDR2 SVGEGT. CDR3 size: 11 residues. Between the trimmed V and J ends, which lost 5 bases and 7 bases, there was a span of 5 bases. CDR3 nucleotide sequence: TGTGCCAGCAGTCCGTCTGAAAAACTGTTTTTT. Its translation: CASSPSEKLFF.

The chain joins TRBV5-1 to TRBJ2-5; 11 bases map to TRBD2. The CDR3 has 16 amino acids. The V gene's germline CDR1 is SGHRS and CDR2 YFSETQ. With 2 bases clipped from V and 5 bases from J, the junction kept 8 bases outside the gene matches. The CDR3 reads CASSFSGRAGQETQYF. The CDR3, as DNA: TGCGCCAGCAGCTTTAGCGGGAGGGCCGGGCAGGAGACCCAGTACTTC. Using reference TRBV5-1 and TRBJ2-5 for the parts outside the CDR3, the full variable domain is KAGVTQTPRYLIKTRGQQVTLSCSPISGHRSVSWYQQTPGQGLQFLFEYFSETQRNKGNFPGRFSGRQFSNSRSEMNVSTLELGDSALYLCASSFSGRAGQETQYFGPGTRLLVL.

The chain recombines TRBV4-1 with TRBJ2-3, with D possibly being TRBD2 (5 bases). The CDR3 is 15 amino acids. CDR1 is MGHRA, CDR2 YSYEKL, per germline. Trimming shortened V by 1 base and J by 4 bases, and 12 bases separated the two germline ends. The CDR3 sequence is CASSQGLAIPDTQYF. For the CDR3, the DNA is TGCGCCAGCAGCCAAGGGTTAGCGATTCCAGATACGCAGTATTTT.

The J gene is TRBJ2-7, the V gene TRBV19; TRBD2 aligns across 8 bases. CDR1 and CDR2 (germline): LNHDA, SQIVND (reference sequence). J lost 3 bases, V lost 3 bases, and 4 bases had no gene match. There are 14 residues in the CDR3. CDR3: CASSIGTRNYEQYF. The CDR3 bases are TGTGCCAGTAGTATCGGGACTAGAAACTACGAGCAGTACTTC. The full variable domain, rest sourced from reference TRBV19 and TRBJ2-7, is DGGITQSPKYLFRKEGQNVTLSCEQNLNHDAMYWYRQDPGQGLRLIYYSQIVNDFQKGDIAEGYSVSREKKESFPLTVTSAQKNPTAFYLCASSIGTRNYEQYFGPGTRLTVT.

This clone was seen once. The chain uses TRBV18 and TRBJ2-3, with 12 bases fitting TRBD2. V lost 10 bases and J lost 4; bases outside the gene matches: 6. CDR1 is KGHSH, CDR2 LQKENI, per germline. CDR3 size: 14 residues. The DNA for the CDR3 is TGTGCCACCCGGCTAGCGGGAGGGCCAGATACGCAGTATTTT. Protein sequence: CATRLAGGPDTQYF.

In this sample, this clone turned up once. V gene TRBV5-1 combines with J gene TRBJ1-4, with D unresolved. CDR3 length: 16 residues. Germline values: CDR1 SGHRS, CDR2 YFSETQ. Deletions cut 4 bases from V and 2 bases from J, with 15 bases between. The CDR3 DNA follows: TGCGCCAGCAGCCGCACTCCGACGGAGACTAATGAAAAACTGTTTTTT. Translation: CASSRTPTETNEKLFF.

The chain is built from TRBV24-1 and TRBJ2-1, with 8 nucleotides matching TRBD2. The length of the CDR3 is 17 residues. The V and J ends lost 1 base and 2 bases, in that order; junction bases with no gene match: 6. Per germline, CDR1 KGHDR and CDR2 SFDVKD. For the CDR3, the DNA is TGTGCCACCAGTGATTTTGTCGGGGGGGGGACCTACAATGAGCAGTTCTTC. Its protein product is CATSDFVGGGTYNEQFF.

The V and J genes are TRBV3-1 (or the pseudogene TRBV3-2) and TRBJ1-5; D is unresolved. The V gene's germline CDR1 is LGHDT and CDR2 YNNKEL (reference sequence). V lost 1 base and J 7 bases, leaving 8 bases between the germline ends. CDR3 length: 13 residues. CDR3 in amino acids: CASSQVGLQPQHF. CDR3 bases: TGTGCCAGCAGCCAAGTGGGCTTGCAGCCCCAGCATTTT.

This clone has a single count. The rearrangement uses TRBV6-5 and TRBJ2-1; 15 bases agree with TRBD2. The CDR3 is 15 amino acids. Germline CDR1 is MNHEY and CDR2 is SVGAGI. The J segment lost 8 bases and the V segment lost 6 bases, leaving 5 bases of the junction unmatched. CDR3 nucleotides: TGTGCCAGCAGGGGGACTAGCGGGAGGAGGGATGAGCAGTTCTTC. Translating it yields CASRGTSGRRDEQFF.

V is TRBV5-1 and J is TRBJ2-5; tentatively, D is TRBD1 (6 bases). The germline V gene encodes CDR1 SGHRS and CDR2 YFSETQ. The CDR3 contains 16 residues. Trimming shortened V by 2 bases and J by 5 bases, and 19 bases separated the two germline ends. The CDR3 DNA sequence: TGCGCCAGCAGCTTCGGGACATCTGAACCCGGGGAGACCCAGTACTTC. Protein product: CASSFGTSEPGETQYF. Using reference TRBV5-1 and TRBJ2-5 for the parts outside the CDR3, the full variable domain is KAGVTQTPRYLIKTRGQQVTLSCSPISGHRSVSWYQQTPGQGLQFLFEYFSETQRNKGNFPGRFSGRQFSNSRSEMNVSTLELGDSALYLCASSFGTSEPGETQYFGPGTRLLVL.

The chain couples TRBV6-5 to TRBJ2-2, with a possible D match to TRBD2 (5 bases). V lost 6 bases, J lost 1 base, and 9 bases lay in between. The germline CDR1 and CDR2 sequences are MNHEY and SVGAGI. The CDR3 is 14 amino acids. The DNA of the CDR3 is TGTGCCAGCAGGAGGGATGGGAACACCGGGGAGCTGTTTTTT. Residues: CASRRDGNTGELFF.

This clone occurred a few times. The J gene is TRBJ1-5, the V gene TRBV19, with TRBD1 as a possible D gene (5 bases). From germline, CDR1 is LNHDA and CDR2 SQIVND (reference sequence). The CDR3 runs to 18 residues. V lost 7 bases, J lost 1 base, and 23 bases lay in between. The CDR3 sequence: CASTLTPKTEGSNQPQHF. CDR3 nucleotide sequence: TGTGCCAGTACTCTCACCCCAAAGACAGAAGGAAGCAATCAGCCCCAGCATTTT.

The V and J genes are TRBV3-1 (or the pseudogene TRBV3-2) and TRBJ2-2, with 14 bases fitting TRBD2. The CDR3 extends over 16 amino acids. Germline CDR1 LGHDT, CDR2 YNNKEL (reference sequence). V shed 3 bases and J 7 bases; nucleotides not matched to a gene: 4. The CDR3 here is CASSHRTSGRLGELFF. CDR3 DNA sequence: TGTGCCAGCAGCCACCGGACTAGCGGGAGGCTCGGGGAGCTGTTTTTT.

This sequence joins TRBV9 and TRBJ2-1; 7 bases match TRBD2. Germline V CDR1 and CDR2: SGDLS, YYNGEE. The V gene end was trimmed by 2 bases and the J gene end by 8 bases; junction bases not matched to a gene: 10. The CDR3 runs to 15 residues. CDR3 coding DNA: TGTGCCAGCAGCGTTGGGAGGGTGGGACTCTATGAGCAGTTCTTC. This translates into CASSVGRVGLYEQFF.

V usage is TRBV30 and J usage is TRBJ1-2, with 8 bases lining up with TRBD1. This CDR3 contains 12 residues. Germline CDR1 reads GTSNPN; CDR2 reads SVGIG (reference sequence). CDR3 coding DNA: TGTGCTAGGGACAGGAGGGGCTATGGCTACACCTTC. Translation gives CARDRRGYGYTF.

The DNA for the CDR3 is TGTGCCAGCAGTTACTCGAGACAGGGGGACAACAATGAGCAGTTCTTC. Translating gives CASSYSRQGDNNEQFF. The chain joins TRBV6-6 to TRBJ2-1; 9 bases map to TRBD1. This CDR3 is built from 16 residues. The V segment lost 0 bases and the J segment 5 bases; nucleotides outside the gene matches: 5. CDR1 is MNHNY, CDR2 SVGAGI, per germline (reference sequence).

This clone came up once. The chain joins TRBV5-5 to TRBJ2-6, with D uncertain. CDR1 SGHKS and CDR2 YYEKEE come from the germline V gene (reference sequence). This CDR3 spans 17 amino acids. V dropped 3 bases and J dropped 4 bases, with 17 bases sitting between them. CDR3 bases: TGTGCCAGCAGCTCCGACGTCGGAGCCCTGGGGGCCAACGTCCTGACTTTC. Encoded protein: CASSSDVGALGANVLTF.

The rearrangement links TRBV24-1 to TRBJ2-2, with a possible D match to TRBD1 (5 bases). The V gene lost 4 bases and the J gene lost 5 bases, with 19 bases spanning the gap. The CDR3 runs to 17 residues. Germline V lookup: CDR1 KGHDR, CDR2 SFDVKD. CDR3: CATSDWGLQGRTGELFF. The DNA of the CDR3 is TGTGCCACCAGTGACTGGGGCCTCCAGGGTAGAACCGGGGAGCTGTTTTTT.

The V gene is TRBV13, the J gene TRBJ2-5; D is perhaps TRBD2 (7 bases). CDR1 is PRHDT and CDR2 is FYEKMQ in the germline V gene (reference sequence). The length of the CDR3 is 13 residues. V was pared by 5 bases and J by 4 bases, with 11 bases between. The CDR3 DNA follows: TGTGCCAGCAGCAGGGGGGGGAGAGAGACCCAGTACTTC. This gives the protein CASSRGGRETQYF.

In this sample, this clone turned up a few times. The chain recombines TRBV2 with TRBJ2-7; TRBD2 aligns across 14 bases. There are 17 residues in the CDR3. V lost 5 bases to trimming and J lost 6 bases; unmatched junction nucleotides: 12. Germline lookup yields CDR1 SNHLY and CDR2 FYNNEI. CDR3 sequence: CASSPTPGLAGVGEQYF. The CDR3 nucleotides read TGTGCCAGCAGTCCTACCCCGGGACTAGCGGGAGTGGGCGAGCAGTACTTC. The full variable domain, rest sourced from reference TRBV2 and TRBJ2-7, is EPEVTQTPSHQVTQMGQEVILRCVPISNHLYFYWYRQILGQKVEFLVSFYNNEISEKSEIFDDQFSVERPDGSNFTLKIRSTKLEDSAMYFCASSPTPGLAGVGEQYFGPGTRLTVT.

The chain is built from TRBV7-9 and TRBJ2-3; a weak D match, TRBD1 (6 bases). Looked up from germline, CDR1 is SEHNR and CDR2 is FQNEAQ (reference sequence). Trimming left V 6 bases short and J 1 base short, with 11 bases between. CDR3 length: 14 amino acids. The DNA for the CDR3 is TGTGCCAGCAGGGGCCACAGGGGCACAGATACGCAGTATTTT. Residues: CASRGHRGTDTQYF.

V is TRBV7-2 and J is TRBJ1-3, with 9 nucleotides matching TRBD1. Germline CDR1 SGHTA, CDR2 FQGNSA. CDR3 length: 15 amino acids. J was trimmed by 4 bases and V by 5 bases; bases with no gene match: 6. The CDR3 DNA sequence: TGTGCCAGCAGCCTACAGGGGGCGCAGGGAAACACCATATATTTT. Translation gives CASSLQGAQGNTIYF.

This chain uses TRBV7-6 with TRBJ2-5; 7 positions agree with TRBD2. V lost 4 bases and J lost 5; bases outside the gene matches: 19. The germline V gene has CDR1 SGHVS and CDR2 FNYEAQ. This CDR3 comprises 18 residues. CDR3 region: CASSSGDYSPSSSETQYF. In nucleotides, the CDR3 is TGTGCCAGCAGCTCCGGGGACTACTCGCCGTCATCCTCGGAGACCCAGTACTTC.